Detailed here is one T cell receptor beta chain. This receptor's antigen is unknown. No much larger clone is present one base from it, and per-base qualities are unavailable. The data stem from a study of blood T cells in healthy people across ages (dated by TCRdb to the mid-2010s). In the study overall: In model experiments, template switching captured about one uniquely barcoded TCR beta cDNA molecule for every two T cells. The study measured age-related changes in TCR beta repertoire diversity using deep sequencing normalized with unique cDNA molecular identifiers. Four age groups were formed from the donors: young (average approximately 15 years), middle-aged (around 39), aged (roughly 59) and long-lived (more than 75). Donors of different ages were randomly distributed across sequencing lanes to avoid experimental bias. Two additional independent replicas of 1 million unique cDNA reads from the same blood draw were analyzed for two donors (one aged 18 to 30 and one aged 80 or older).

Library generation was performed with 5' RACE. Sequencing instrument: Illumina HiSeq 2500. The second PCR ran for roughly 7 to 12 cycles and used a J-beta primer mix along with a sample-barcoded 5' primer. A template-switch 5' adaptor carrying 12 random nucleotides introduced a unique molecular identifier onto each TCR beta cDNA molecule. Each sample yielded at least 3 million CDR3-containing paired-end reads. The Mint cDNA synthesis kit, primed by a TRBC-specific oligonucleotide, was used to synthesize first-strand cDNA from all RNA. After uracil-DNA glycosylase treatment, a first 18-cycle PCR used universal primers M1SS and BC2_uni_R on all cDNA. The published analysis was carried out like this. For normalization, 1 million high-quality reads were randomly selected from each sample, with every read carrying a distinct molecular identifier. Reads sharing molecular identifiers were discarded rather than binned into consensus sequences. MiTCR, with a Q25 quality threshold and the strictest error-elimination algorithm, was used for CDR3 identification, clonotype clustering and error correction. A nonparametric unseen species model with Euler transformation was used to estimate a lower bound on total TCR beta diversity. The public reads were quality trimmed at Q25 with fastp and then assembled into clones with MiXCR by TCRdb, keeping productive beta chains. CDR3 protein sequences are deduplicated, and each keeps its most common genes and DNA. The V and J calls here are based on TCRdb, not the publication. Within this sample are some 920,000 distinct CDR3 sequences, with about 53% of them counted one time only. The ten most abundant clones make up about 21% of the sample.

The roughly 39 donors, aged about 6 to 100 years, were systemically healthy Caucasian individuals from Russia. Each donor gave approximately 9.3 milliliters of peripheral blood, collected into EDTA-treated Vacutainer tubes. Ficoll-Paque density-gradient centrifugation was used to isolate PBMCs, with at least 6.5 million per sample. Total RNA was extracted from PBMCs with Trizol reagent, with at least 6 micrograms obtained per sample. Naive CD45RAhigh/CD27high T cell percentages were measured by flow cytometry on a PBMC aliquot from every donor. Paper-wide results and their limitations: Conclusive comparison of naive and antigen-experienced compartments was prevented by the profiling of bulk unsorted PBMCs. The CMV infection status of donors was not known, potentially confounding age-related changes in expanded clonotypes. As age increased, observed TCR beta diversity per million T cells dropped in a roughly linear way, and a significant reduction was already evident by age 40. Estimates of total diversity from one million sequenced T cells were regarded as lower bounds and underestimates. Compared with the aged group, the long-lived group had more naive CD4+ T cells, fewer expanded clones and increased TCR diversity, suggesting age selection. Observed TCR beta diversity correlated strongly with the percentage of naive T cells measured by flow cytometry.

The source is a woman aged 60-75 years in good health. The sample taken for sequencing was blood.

The CDR3 here reads CASSLKGASYEQYF. The DNA sequence is given as TGTGCCAGCAGTTTGAAGGGGGCCTCCTACGAGCAGTACTTC. The receptor chain draws on TRBV12-3 or TRBV12-4 and TRBJ2-7; the junction holds 7 bases that match TRBD1. V is pruned by 3 bases and J by 0 bases, leaving 2 bases of the junction without a gene match. Its CDR3 holds 14 amino acids, cysteine through phenylalanine. Here the CDR3 DNA is all that survives: 42 bases in frame from base 1.